A single sample is the source of the 7 T cell receptor beta chains below, sequenced in a study of memory CD4+ T cells and cytomegalovirus serostatus. Assay used: immunoSEQ multiplex PCR; TCRdb lists only in-frame clones, some missing. The data contain under 85,000 clones, roughly three quarters of them singletons. The sort gate was single viable CD3+CD4+CD8-CD45RO+ cells for memory CD4+ T cells. Sequences were obtained from memory CD4+ T cells from blood. Receptors were obtained from an adult in good health and CMV-seropositive.

The chain joins TRBV28 to TRBJ1-1; 7 positions agree with TRBD1. The CDR3 length is 17 residues. CDR1 MDHEN and CDR2 SYDVKM come from the germline V gene. After removal of 3 bases from V and 0 bases from J, the junction contained 10 bases not matched to a gene. The CDR3 sequence is CASSFNWLDRVNTEAFF. The CDR3 bases are TGTGCCAGCAGTTTTAATTGGCTCGACAGGGTGAACACTGAAGCTTTCTTT.

This rearrangement joins TRBV10-3 to TRBJ1-6; TRBD1 matches at 7 bases. This CDR3 comprises 15 residues. The germline V gene encodes CDR1 ENHRY and CDR2 SYGVKD. With V trimmed by 3 bases and J by 7 bases, 6 bases remained unmatched. The DNA for the CDR3 is TGTGCCATCAGTGAATTCGGGACAGCCAATTCACCCCTCCACTTT. It specifies CAISEFGTANSPLHF.

The chain recombines TRBV6-4 with TRBJ1-2; 10 nucleotides align to TRBD1. Germline loops: CDR1 MRHNA, CDR2 SNTAGT. The length of the CDR3 is 15 residues. Germline trimming cut 4 bases from V and 8 bases from J; bases unmatched to any gene: 10. CDR3 amino acids: CASSVGQGELGGYTF. The CDR3 DNA follows: TGTGCCAGCAGTGTCGGACAGGGGGAGCTCGGCGGCTACACCTTC.

This clone was recorded a few times. The chain is built from TRBV9 and TRBJ2-1; D tentatively fits TRBD1 or TRBD2 (6 bases each). CDR3 length equals 19 residues. The V end was cut by 0 bases, the J end by 1 base, with 20 bases between. Germline assignment: CDR1 SGDLS and CDR2 YYNGEE. The CDR3 DNA reads as TGTGCCAGCAGCGTAGTACCGAGGACAGCCGGGGGTTCCTACAATGAGCAGTTCTTC. Protein: CASSVVPRTAGGSYNEQFF.

V gene TRBV6-5 combines with J gene TRBJ2-3; D unclear. Trimming took off 6 bases at V and 6 bases at J, with 10 bases between the two ends. Germline V CDR1 and CDR2: MNHEY, SVGAGI. This CDR3 has 12 residues. CDR3 region: CASRDGSDTQYF. The CDR3 DNA reads TGTGCCAGCAGGGATGGGTCCGATACGCAGTATTTT.

V is TRBV5-1 and J is TRBJ2-5, with no clear D. CDR1 is SGHRS, CDR2 YFSETQ, per germline. Trimming took 0 bases from V and 5 from J, leaving 11 bases between them. The CDR3 length is 14 residues. Here the CDR3 reads CASSLGTTRETQYF. The CDR3 coding sequence is TGCGCCAGCAGCTTGGGCACTACGCGGGAGACCCAGTACTTC.

This clone was found many times. This chain connects TRBV15 to TRBJ1-5; D gene unclear. Trimming removed 1 base at V and 4 bases at J, with 5 bases between. Looked up from germline, CDR1 is LNHNV and CDR2 is YYDKDF (reference sequence). CDR3 size: 13 residues. CDR3: CATSRGRNQPQHF. The DNA of the CDR3 is TGTGCCACCAGCAGAGGTCGTAATCAGCCCCAGCATTTT.